These 15 T cell receptor beta chains were all obtained from the same sample, sequenced in a study of blood T cell repertoires in COVID-19. TCRdb's table, derived via immunoSEQ multiplex PCR, lists solely in-frame clones and lacks some. The sample gives about 170,000 clones, more than 85% of which show up once; less than 3% is in the top ten. The specimen was peripheral blood. The receptors shown here come from a woman aged 80 or older with COVID-19, enrolled during active disease.

V gene TRBV6-1 combines with J gene TRBJ2-7, with 15 bases aligning to TRBD2. V lost 6 bases and J lost 5; bases outside the gene matches: 14. CDR1 is MNHNS and CDR2 is SASEGT in the germline V gene. The CDR3 extends over 18 amino acids. CDR3 sequence reads: CASSEPGLAGGRGHEQYF. CDR3 coding DNA: TGTGCCAGCAGCGAACCGGGACTAGCGGGAGGAAGGGGCCACGAGCAGTACTTC.

The V gene is TRBV7-8, the J gene TRBJ2-5, with 8 bases that match TRBD1. CDR1 is SGHVS and CDR2 is FQNEAQ in the germline V gene. V lost 3 bases, J lost 4 bases, and 4 bases stayed unmatched. This CDR3 has 14 residues. The CDR3 loop reads CASSFSRGLETQYF. CDR3 DNA: TGTGCCAGCAGCTTTAGCAGGGGGCTAGAGACCCAGTACTTC. Combining the CDR3 with reference TRBV7-8 and TRBJ2-5 gives the whole variable domain GAGVSQSPRYKVAKRGQDVALRCDPISGHVSLFWYQQALGQGPEFLTYFQNEAQLDKSGLPSDRFFAERPEGSVSTLKIQRTQQEDSAVYLCASSFSRGLETQYFGPGTRLLVL.

This clone was seen a single time. The gene calls are TRBV28 and TRBJ1-5, with D unresolved. Germline V gives CDR1 MDHEN, CDR2 SYDVKM. The CDR3 runs 14 residues. The ends were cut back, 5 bases at V and 6 bases at J, with 14 bases in the middle. Written as DNA, the CDR3 is TGTGCCAGCAGTCCCTCGAGGGTGGGTCAGCCCCAGCATTTT. It encodes CASSPSRVGQPQHF. The whole variable domain, remainder taken from reference TRBV28 and TRBJ1-5, is DVKVTQSSRYLVKRTGEKVFLECVQDMDHENMFWYRQDPGLGLRLIYFSYDVKMKEKGDIPEGYSVSREKKERFSLILESASTNQTSMYLCASSPSRVGQPQHFGDGTRLSIL.

This clone was detected only a few times. The CDR3 DNA reads TGTGCCAGTAGTTGGAGGGGCCGAGATCAGCCCCAGCATTTT. Translated: CASSWRGRDQPQHF. The chain combines TRBV19 with TRBJ1-5; a weak D match, TRBD1 (5 bases). V was trimmed by 5 bases and J by 5 bases, leaving 13 bases between them. This CDR3 comprises 14 residues. CDR1 LNHDA and CDR2 SQIVND come from the germline V gene (reference sequence).

V usage is TRBV4-1 and J usage is TRBJ2-7; TRBD2 agrees at 11 bases. The CDR3 contains 16 residues. From germline, CDR1 is MGHRA and CDR2 YSYEKL. Losses at the gene ends were 1 base for V and 4 bases for J; bases not matched to a gene: 6. The CDR3 DNA reads as TGCGCCAGCAGCCAAGGCCCCGGGACTAGCGGTTACGAGCAGTACTTC. Translation gives CASSQGPGTSGYEQYF.

V gene TRBV19 combines with J gene TRBJ1-2, with 7 positions matching TRBD1. CDR3 size: 13 residues. The germline V gene encodes CDR1 LNHDA and CDR2 SQIVND (reference sequence). J was trimmed by 8 bases and V by 8 bases; bases with no gene match: 11. CDR3 region: CASRTTGVGGYTF. The CDR3 nucleotides read TGTGCCAGTCGTACTACAGGGGTAGGAGGCTACACCTTC.

The rearrangement uses TRBV5-1 and TRBJ2-1; TRBD1 might be the D (6 bases). The CDR3 extends over 15 amino acids. The germline V gene has CDR1 SGHRS and CDR2 YFSETQ. V lost 4 bases and J lost 5, with 16 bases in between. The CDR3 region has the DNA TGCGCCAGCAGCCCTACCCGGCAGGGGAACAATGAGCAGTTCTTC. This translates into CASSPTRQGNNEQFF.

This clone has a single count. V usage is TRBV19 and J usage is TRBJ1-5; TRBD1 matches at 10 bases. This CDR3 region has 17 residues. The V segment lost 8 bases and the J segment 6 bases; nucleotides outside the gene matches: 16. Germline CDR1 LNHDA, CDR2 SQIVND (reference sequence). CDR3 DNA sequence: TGTGCCAGTTCCGGGACAGGGGCAGCTGTAGGGGGTCAGCCCCAGCATTTT. This translates into CASSGTGAAVGGQPQHF.

This clone was seen more than once but under ten times. V and J are TRBV3-1 (or the pseudogene TRBV3-2) and TRBJ1-4, with D possibly TRBD1 on 6 matching bases. V was trimmed by 8 bases and J by 3 bases, leaving 16 bases between them. Germline CDR1 reads LGHDT; CDR2 reads YNNKEL (reference sequence). The CDR3 length is 15 residues. The chain's CDR3 is CASAQTGGPNEKLFF. CDR3 sequence (DNA): TGTGCCAGCGCCCAAACGGGGGGCCCTAATGAAAAACTGTTTTTT.

The gene calls are TRBV7-2 and TRBJ2-2; 7 bases align to TRBD1. Germline V gene data show CDR1 as SGHTA and CDR2 as FQGNSA. The length of the CDR3 is 14 residues. V shed 4 bases, J shed 4 bases, and the junction held 3 bases outside the gene matches. This chain's CDR3 is CASSSTGTTGELFF. The CDR3 bases are TGTGCCAGCAGCTCGACAGGGACCACCGGGGAGCTGTTTTTT.

This chain uses TRBV19 with TRBJ1-1, with D tentatively TRBD1 (6 bases). The CDR3 is made up of 13 amino acids. Germline loops: CDR1 LNHDA, CDR2 SQIVND (reference sequence). The germline V and J ends were trimmed by 10 bases and 2 bases, with 14 bases remaining between them. In DNA, the CDR3 is TGTGCCACCAAGGGAGGGGGAAACACTGAAGCTTTCTTT. Translation gives CATKGGGNTEAFF.

The rearrangement uses TRBV11-2 and TRBJ2-4; tentatively, D is TRBD2 (5 bases). The germline V and J ends were trimmed by 5 bases and 3 bases, with 14 bases remaining between them. Germline-derived CDR1 and CDR2 are SGHAT and FQNNGV. The CDR3 runs 15 residues. The CDR3 loop reads CASSLSPGVKNIQYF. CDR3 in DNA: TGTGCCAGCAGCCTGAGTCCCGGGGTCAAAAACATTCAGTACTTC.

The chain is built from TRBV7-2 and TRBJ2-7; 11 nucleotides line up with TRBD2. CDR1 is SGHTA and CDR2 is FQGNSA in the germline V gene. V lost 2 bases to trimming and J lost 6 bases; unmatched junction nucleotides: 6. The CDR3 loop spans 15 amino acids. CDR3 nucleotides: TGTGCCAGCAGCTTAATTACTAGCGGGAGTGGCGAGCAGTACTTC. Amino acids: CASSLITSGSGEQYF.

The chain employs TRBV5-6 and TRBJ2-7, with 8 bases aligning to TRBD2. The CDR3 consists of 13 residues. V lost 4 bases, J lost 3 bases, and 3 bases stayed unmatched. CDR1 and CDR2 from the germline V gene are SGHDT and YYEEEE. The chain's CDR3 is CASSRTSRYEQYF. As DNA, the CDR3 is TGTGCCAGCAGCAGGACTAGCCGCTACGAGCAGTACTTC.

Worth noting for this clone: Within the sample, other DNA sequences also encode this same CDR3. The CDR3 DNA is TGCGCCAGCAGCTTAGGAGGGACAGGGACCTACGAGCAGTACTTC. This sequence encodes CASSLGGTGTYEQYF. V and J are TRBV5-1 and TRBJ2-7; 9 nucleotides align to TRBD1. The CDR3 is made up of 15 amino acids. Trimming took 2 bases from V and 2 from J; bases not matched to a gene: 5. Germline CDR1 is SGHRS and CDR2 is YFSETQ.